This T cell receptor beta chain emerged from a study of memory CD4+ T cells and cytomegalovirus serostatus (dated by TCRdb to between 2017 and 2020). At the level of the whole study: A total of about 33 healthy Belgian adults, of whom 9 were CMV seropositive and 24 were CMV seronegative, were included in the cohort. To replicate a published TCR-based CMV serostatus classifier, the study sequenced CD4+ memory TCRbeta repertoires from a Belgian cohort whose cytomegalovirus serostatus was known.

Single viable CD3+CD4+CD8-CD45RO+ cells were sorted as memory CD4+ T cells on a FACSAria II. CMV serostatus was assessed using a Roche Elecsys assay, by which serum IgG against CMV pp150, pp28, p38 and p52 was detected. After the samples were thawed, total CD4+ T cells were enriched through positive selection using CD4 magnetic microbeads. The samples came from a different study that was designed specifically to examine the CD4+ T cell memory repertoire. Peripheral blood mononuclear cells were isolated and cryopreserved according to standard operating procedures, and serum was stored at -80 degrees C. Staining used CD3-PerCP (BW264/56), CD4-APC (RPA-T4), CD45RO-PE (UCHT1) and CD8-Pacific Orange (3B5) antibodies, with Sytox blue excluding non-viable cells. Comments on this clone: This receptor's antigen is unknown. No base quality values were provided; no much bigger clone lies one nucleotide off.

Genomic DNA was extracted from sorted cells with the Quick-DNA Microprep Kit. Amplification of TCRbeta DNA was done with the immunoSEQ hsTCRbeta kit, following the protocol from the manufacturer. TCRbeta libraries were sequenced on an Illumina MiSeq instrument. Per the original workflow: Following removal of out-of-frame sequences, around 2.4 million distinct TCRbeta sequences were retained, with an average of roughly 70,000 per individual. Each individual was scored according to the count of some 160 previously reported CMV-associated TCRbeta sequences and the total productive distinct TCRbeta count. A beta-binomial model was reimplemented in Python, and random forests from scikit-learn, run with default parameters, were trained on data from the US cohort. On the Belgian cohort, classifier performance was reported as the median AUC, along with percentile confidence intervals, across 10,000 bootstrap iterations. Entries here come from immuneACCESS through TCRdb and include only in-frame sequences with V and J called. Some clones fail to appear in such tables; in the studies checked, an unresolved V gene covers under half of the shortfall, and the cause of the remainder is unknown. V, J and clone size were drawn from that table, and D and trimming were deduced from the DNA. For this sample the table gives about 26,000 clones, of which around 80% were detected only once. Of the sample, approximately 0.68% falls within the top ten clones.

The paper as a whole reports these results and caveats: Among the 150 or so previously reported CMV-associated TCRbeta sequences, some 67 showed up in the CD4+ memory repertoires, with each one found in between one and five individuals. The original-framework classifier achieved a median bootstrapped AUC of about 0.94 with a 95% CI of 0.76-1.00 on the Belgian cohort. The results were read as suggesting that the CMV-associated TCR signature is, for the most part, present in the CD4+ memory repertoire. For predicting CMV serostatus, the median bootstrapped AUC was about 0.95 using the original framework and over 0.9 using a US-trained random forest. Only CD4+CD45RO+ memory cells were sequenced, in contrast to the original study, in which naive and memory CD4+ and CD8+ populations were covered.

V lost 4 bases and J lost 0 bases; the stretch between them is 10 bases long. Including the terminal cysteine and phenylalanine, the CDR3 comprises 15 residues. Solely the CDR3 DNA is kept, with 45 bases framed from the first base. As encoded in the germline V gene, CDR1 is SNHLY while CDR2 is FYNNEI. This TCR came from an adult in good health and CMV-seronegative. The source material was memory CD4+ T cells from blood. The chain links TRBV2 with TRBJ1-5, with the D gene not clear enough to name. The encoded CDR3 is CASSGEKLSNQPQHF. The base sequence is TGTGCCAGCAGTGGCGAAAAGCTTAGCAATCAGCCCCAGCATTTT.